This T cell receptor (beta chain) is drawn from a study of blood T cell repertoires in COVID-19. Across the study: Acute and convalescent COVID-19 samples came from the United States, Italy and Spain. Sources were T cells, B-cell-depleted T cells, or PBMCs; the material itself was cDNA or gDNA.

This clone appeared once. In the original analysis: Amplification of reference gene primers provided the estimated nucleated cell counts. The protocol was immunoSEQ multiplex PCR, while the TCRdb copy is restricted to in-frame clones and leaves out a portion. V, J and clone size reflect that table, while D and trimming were determined from the DNA. The repertoire holds 250,000 to 300,000 clones, with approximately 86% as singletons. The clonotype comes from a man between 18 and 29 years old with active or convalescent COVID-19. Sequenced material: peripheral blood.

In DNA form, the CDR3 reads TGTGCCACCAGCCGGGACACCTTAGGGGTGGGTGAGCAGTTCTTC. It translates to CATSRDTLGVGEQFF. The chain couples TRBV24-1 to TRBJ2-1; TRBD1 is a possible D gene (6 bases). Trimming cost V 7 bases and J 9 bases, with 21 bases left between them. The CDR3 has 15 amino acids. Germline CDR1 and CDR2: KGHDR and SFDVKD.